This TCR beta chain was retrieved from a study of T-cell reconstitution after alpha-beta-depleted transplantation in children. Study findings and constraints: Elevated TCRbeta diversity at day 60 was traced, in some patients, to surviving recipient T cells and thymic progenitors. Alpha-beta T cells present about two months after transplant were reported to originate from several hundred expanded graft clones. It was newly produced T cells that mostly accounted for T-cell counts and diversity one year after transplant.

As regards this clonotype: What it binds is unknown. Germline is not matched at one junction end, which may reflect a read error.

During its preparation, the TCRbeta library received unique molecular identifiers. TCRdb used MiXCR to reprocess the PCR reads, holding one entry per CDR3 protein. The sample comprises around 190,000 distinct CDR3 sequences, roughly 7% of which are singletons, and 5.5% to 6.5% rests with the top ten. The CDR3 totals 15 residues. CDR1 and CDR2 from the germline V gene are LGHDT and YNNKEL (reference sequence). The sequencing used PBMCs, collected before TCRalphabeta/CD19-depleted stem cell transplant. This TCR derives from a boy under 10 years old with acute lymphoblastic leukemia, due to receive a stem cell transplant. The chain combines TRBV3-1 with TRBJ2-7; TRBD2 agrees at 8 bases. CDR3 in amino acids: CASSQVLAGPRTAVF. The CDR3, as DNA: TGTGCCAGCAGCCAAGTCCTAGCGGGCCCCCGAACGGCGGTTTTC.